The 18 T cell receptor beta chains below were found in one sample sequenced in a study of blood T cell repertoires in COVID-19. TCRdb's copy holds only in-frame clones and misses some; the assay was immunoSEQ multiplex PCR. The sample records 25,000 to 35,000 clones, 75% to 90% being singletons. Specimen: peripheral blood. These receptors were obtained from an elderly man with acute or convalescent COVID-19.

V is TRBV7-2 and J is TRBJ2-7; 11 bases align to TRBD2. CDR1 and CDR2 (germline): SGHTA, FQGNSA. J was trimmed by 0 bases and V by 5 bases; bases with no gene match: 6. The CDR3 extends over 16 amino acids. Here the CDR3 DNA reads TGTGCCAGCAGCAGGGGACTAGCGGAAACCTCCTACGAGCAGTACTTC. Translated, it gives CASSRGLAETSYEQYF.

This chain connects TRBV19 to TRBJ1-1; tentative D call: TRBD1 (5 bases). Germline V gives CDR1 LNHDA, CDR2 SQIVND (reference sequence). This CDR3 has 15 residues. V gave up 1 base and J gave up 1 base, with 10 bases separating them. This CDR3 is CASSIVGGSNTEAFF. CDR3 sequence (DNA): TGTGCCAGTAGTATAGTGGGGGGATCGAACACTGAAGCTTTCTTT.

The J gene is TRBJ2-3, the V gene TRBV19; 8 bases match TRBD1. Germline V gene sequence: CDR1 LNHDA, CDR2 SQIVND (reference sequence). This CDR3 is built from 15 residues. Trimming took 3 bases from V and 8 from J; bases not matched to a gene: 10. CDR3 protein: CASSIGGRTGLTQYF. In nucleotides, the CDR3 is TGTGCCAGTAGTATCGGAGGCCGGACAGGGCTTACGCAGTATTTT.

The chain employs TRBV19 and TRBJ2-3; 10 bases match TRBD1. The CDR3 extends over 15 amino acids. CDR1 is LNHDA, CDR2 SQIVND, per germline (reference sequence). After removal of 3 bases from V and 6 bases from J, the junction contained 6 bases not matched to a gene. Here the CDR3 reads CASSIADRGFDTQYF. The CDR3 DNA reads TGTGCCAGTAGTATTGCGGACAGGGGGTTCGATACGCAGTATTTT.

In this sample, this clone turned up once. The chain employs TRBV11-3 and TRBJ1-2; 8 bases match TRBD1. Per germline, CDR1 SGHNT and CDR2 YENEEA. With 2 bases clipped from V and 7 bases from J, the junction kept 6 bases outside the gene matches. The CDR3 has 14 residues. CDR3 in amino acids: CASSLSGGEGGYTF. In DNA, the CDR3 is TGTGCCAGCAGCTTATCAGGGGGCGAGGGTGGCTACACCTTC.

The CDR3 region has the DNA TGTGCCAGTAGTAAAGGGACAGTAGGGAACACTGAAGCTTTCTTT. Amino acids: CASSKGTVGNTEAFF. The V call is TRBV19, the J call TRBJ1-1, with 7 bases identical to TRBD1. The CDR3 is made up of 15 amino acids. In germline, CDR1 is LNHDA, CDR2 SQIVND (reference sequence). V was pared by 4 bases and J by 1 base, with 6 bases of the junction left unmatched.

This chain links TRBV10-3 with TRBJ2-1, with TRBD1 as a possible D gene (5 bases). Trimming pared 6 bases from V and 0 bases from J, leaving 9 bases between. The CDR3 spans 14 residues. Germline CDR1 is ENHRY and CDR2 is SYGVKD. The CDR3 is CAISTDNSYNEQFF. DNA for the CDR3: TGTGCCATCAGCACGGACAACTCCTACAATGAGCAGTTCTTC.

Worth noting for this clone: The junction differs from germline at one of its ends, possibly a read error. The gene calls are TRBV7-2 and TRBJ2-7, with 7 bases that match TRBD2. Germline V gene sequence: CDR1 SGHTA, CDR2 FQGNSA. CDR3 length: 16 residues. The CDR3 here is CASSLAGGGGGYEQYF. The DNA for the CDR3 is TGTGCCAGCAGCCTAGCTGGGGGGGGTGGGGGGTACGAGCAGTACTTC.

The genes are TRBV28 and TRBJ1-1; 9 bases match TRBD1. V was pared by 4 bases and J by 3 bases, with 6 bases of the junction left unmatched. Germline assignment: CDR1 MDHEN and CDR2 SYDVKM. CDR3 length equals 15 residues. The CDR3 protein is CASSSGQGTYTEAFF. As DNA, the CDR3 is TGTGCCAGCAGTTCGGGACAGGGCACGTACACTGAAGCTTTCTTT.

Worth noting for this clone: At one end, the junction sequence differs from germline, possibly due to a read error. Other DNA sequences in the sample encode the same CDR3. The V gene is TRBV3-1 (or the pseudogene TRBV3-2), the J gene TRBJ2-5; D remains ambiguous. The germline V gene has CDR1 LGHDT and CDR2 YNNKEL (reference sequence). The CDR3 consists of 15 residues. In nucleotides, the CDR3 is TGTGCCAGCAGTCAAGCAGTAGCCGGCGGAGAGACCCAGTACTTC. As protein: CASSQAVAGGETQYF.

The rearrangement uses TRBV28 and TRBJ1-3; D ambiguous. Looked up from germline, CDR1 is MDHEN and CDR2 is SYDVKM. The CDR3 extends over 15 amino acids. V was clipped by 6 bases and J by 4 bases, with 16 bases between them. The CDR3 region has the DNA TGTGCCAGCAGGCCCGGCGGTCCGGGGGGAAACACCATATATTTT. Protein product: CASRPGGPGGNTIYF. The variable domain in full, completed from reference TRBV28 and TRBJ1-3, reads DVKVTQSSRYLVKRTGEKVFLECVQDMDHENMFWYRQDPGLGLRLIYFSYDVKMKEKGDIPEGYSVSREKKERFSLILESASTNQTSMYLCASRPGGPGGNTIYFGEGSWLTVV.

This chain joins TRBV5-1 and TRBJ2-1; TRBD1 agrees at 7 bases. The CDR3 consists of 14 residues. V shed 4 bases and J 3 bases; nucleotides not matched to a gene: 4. The germline V gene encodes CDR1 SGHRS and CDR2 YFSETQ. CDR3 amino acids: CASSAWTGYNEQFF. The CDR3 DNA reads as TGCGCCAGCAGCGCCTGGACAGGCTACAATGAGCAGTTCTTC.

This chain links TRBV5-4 with TRBJ2-4, with TRBD2 as a possible D gene (5 bases). The CDR3 length is 14 residues. CDR1 SGHNT and CDR2 YYREEE come from the germline V gene (reference sequence). V gave up 2 bases and J gave up 7 bases, with 13 bases separating them. CDR3 amino acids: CASSLQRRGNIQYF. Here the CDR3 DNA reads TGTGCCAGCAGCTTACAGCGGCGAGGGAACATTCAGTACTTC. Together with reference TRBV5-4 and TRBJ2-4, the CDR3 gives the full variable domain: ETGVTQSPTHLIKTRGQQVTLRCSSQSGHNTVSWYQQALGQGPQFIFQYYREEENGRGNFPPRFSGLQFPNYSSELNVNALELDDSALYLCASSLQRRGNIQYFGAGTRLSVL.

J is TRBJ1-5 and V is TRBV30; 8 nucleotides align to TRBD1. J gave up 0 bases and V 2 bases, and 9 bases lay outside the gene matches. CDR1 and CDR2 (germline): GTSNPN, SVGIG (reference sequence). The length of the CDR3 is 17 residues. CDR3 in amino acids: CAWSTGQGKSSNQPQHF. In DNA, the CDR3 is TGTGCCTGGAGTACTGGACAGGGTAAGAGTAGCAATCAGCCCCAGCATTTT.

This clone showed up just once. This chain links TRBV7-9 with TRBJ1-2; D is perhaps TRBD1 (6 bases). V was shortened by 5 bases and J by 8 bases, with 15 bases between the two germline ends. The CDR3 consists of 13 residues. Germline-derived CDR1 and CDR2 are SEHNR and FQNEAQ (reference sequence). CDR3 amino acids: CASSLRDIRGYTF. The CDR3 DNA sequence: TGTGCCAGCAGCCTCCGGGACATCCGCGGCTACACCTTC.

The chain carries TRBV5-1 and TRBJ1-2, with D perhaps TRBD1 (5 bases). V was cut by 2 bases and J by 5 bases, with 16 bases left in between. Germline V CDR1 and CDR2: SGHRS, YFSETQ. This CDR3 has 15 residues. This chain's CDR3 is CASSLQSQGPYGYTF. The CDR3 coding sequence is TGCGCCAGCAGCTTACAGTCGCAGGGCCCATATGGCTACACCTTC.

This clone was picked up a small number of times. The chain employs TRBV24-1 and TRBJ1-5, with 10 bases fitting TRBD1. With V trimmed by 4 bases and J by 7 bases, 9 bases remained unmatched. In germline, CDR1 is KGHDR, CDR2 SFDVKD. CDR3 length: 16 amino acids. CDR3 in DNA: TGTGCCACCAGTGACACCGGGACAGGGGCAGGGCAGCCCCAGCATTTT. The encoded protein is CATSDTGTGAGQPQHF.

This clone was recorded only once. The V call is TRBV7-9, the J call TRBJ2-1, with D possibly being TRBD2 (5 bases). Germline V gives CDR1 SEHNR, CDR2 FQNEAQ (reference sequence). CDR3 length equals 14 residues. Trimming shortened V by 1 base and J by 8 bases, and 12 bases separated the two germline ends. CDR3 sequence: CASSLVAGGDEQFF. The CDR3 nucleotides are TGTGCCAGCAGCTTAGTGGCCGGAGGCGATGAGCAGTTCTTC.